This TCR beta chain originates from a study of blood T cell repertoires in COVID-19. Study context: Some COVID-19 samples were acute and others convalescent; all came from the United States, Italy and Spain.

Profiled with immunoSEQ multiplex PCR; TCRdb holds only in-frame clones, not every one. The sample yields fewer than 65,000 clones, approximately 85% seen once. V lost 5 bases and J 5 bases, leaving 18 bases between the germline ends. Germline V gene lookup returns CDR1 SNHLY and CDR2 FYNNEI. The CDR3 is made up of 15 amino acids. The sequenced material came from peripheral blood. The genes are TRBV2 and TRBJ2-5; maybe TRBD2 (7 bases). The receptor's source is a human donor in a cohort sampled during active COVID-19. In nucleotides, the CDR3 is TGTGCCAGCAGTTCCCTGGACCGGGGGGCGGAGACCCAGTACTTC. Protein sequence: CASSSLDRGAETQYF.